This T cell receptor beta chain was sequenced during a study of beta chain features in type 1 diabetes. Study observations and caveats: Moderately but significantly shorter TCRB CDR3s were found in Type 1 diabetes patients in all four CD4+ subsets.

This clone was counted only a few times. As yet, its antigen is unknown. The germline V gene encodes CDR1 SEHNR and CDR2 FQNEAQ (reference sequence). The V end lost 4 bases, the J end lost 0 bases, and 10 bases lay between the germline ends. The CDR3 covers 15 residues. Sorting based on CD45RO/CCR7/CD25/CD127/CD95/CD27 separated CD4+ naive, central memory, regulatory and stem cell-like memory cells. The sequenced template was cDNA made from the entire isolated RNA. Sequencing was performed with immunoSEQ multiplex PCR; in TCRdb, only in-frame clones are kept and a portion is missing. Here the sample spans approximately 270,000 clones, 14% being singletons.

Sequencing was performed on naive CD4+ T cells from blood. The chain carries TRBV7-9 and TRBJ2-1; tentative D call: TRBD2 (5 bases). The origin of this receptor is a man in his thirties or forties with type 1 diabetes. The CDR3 nucleotides are TGTGCCAGCAGCTCAAGCGGTTTCTCCTACAATGAGCAGTTCTTC. This translates into CASSSSGFSYNEQFF.